What follows describes a single TCR beta chain. The source of the sample is a study of blood T cell repertoires in COVID-19. Study background: Samples of COVID-19 (acute and convalescent) were obtained from the United States, Italy and Spain.

The CDR3 runs to 14 residues. The V and J ends lost 7 bases and 3 bases, in that order; junction bases with no gene match: 6. In germline, CDR1 is MNHEY, CDR2 SMNVEV (reference sequence). Assay used: immunoSEQ multiplex PCR; TCRdb lists only in-frame clones, some missing. The sample lists 200,000 to 250,000 clones; around 83% were seen once. The clonotype comes from a human donor in a cohort sampled during active COVID-19. Sample: peripheral blood. This chain links TRBV27 with TRBJ2-7, with 10 bases lining up with TRBD1. The CDR3 is CASTPGDRGYEQYF. The CDR3 nucleotides are TGTGCCAGCACCCCCGGGGACAGGGGCTACGAGCAGTACTTC.